This TCR beta chain was captured in a study of shared clonotypes between healthy human individuals. Across the study: Used for every donor were three CD4 naive, three CD4 memory, two CD8 naive and one CD8 memory plate.

The method was immunoSEQ multiplex PCR; TCRdb's version includes in-frame clones alone and lacks a portion of them. The sample has 1.6 million or so clones, 96% seen once. CD4+ cells were split into CD45RA+ naive and CD45RA-negative memory subsets. In this sample, this clone turned up once. The V end was cut by 1 base, the J end by 2 bases, with 6 bases between. CDR3 length: 14 amino acids. CDR1 is LNHNV, CDR2 YYDKDF, per germline (reference sequence). V usage is TRBV15 and J usage is TRBJ1-3; D perhaps matches TRBD1 (5 bases). Sequencing input: naive CD4+ T cells sorted from blood. Subset described: CD45RA+ positively selected. The sequence was collected from a man aged 25-40 years in good health. The CDR3 nucleotides are TGTGCCACCAGCAGAGCCAGGGCTGGAAACACCATATATTTT. As protein: CATSRARAGNTIYF.